Presented here are 30 T cell receptor beta chains from one specimen sequenced in a study of regulatory T cells in long-lasting Graves disease. This sample's time point: newly diagnosed GD, antithyroid drugs for less than 3 months. Construction of the TCR library relied on RNA isolated from PBMCs. TCR beta libraries were built with iRepertoire HTBI primers and Arm-PCR of CDR3 regions. Using its own MiXCR run on the multiplex PCR reads, TCRdb lists one record per CDR3 protein. The sample has about 540,000 distinct CDR3 sequences, approximately 12% seen once. The data also belong to a second study, concerning T cells in Graves' hyperthyroidism and ophthalmopathy.

The sample was peripheral blood mononuclear cells (PBMCs), taken at new diagnosis, from a patient treated with antithyroid drugs. All receptors derive from a man aged 30 to 39 with Graves disease.

The chain combines TRBV12-3 or TRBV12-4 with TRBJ2-1, with 16 positions matching TRBD2. The end of the DNA aligns better with TRBJ2-7, so the J call may be wrong. This CDR3 is built from 17 residues. Here the CDR3 DNA reads TGTGCCAGCAGCTCCGGGACTAGCGGGAGGGCCACCTACGAGCAGTACTTC. This sequence encodes CASSSGTSGRATYEQYF.

This clonotype has a count of ten or more. The chain couples TRBV7-3 to TRBJ2-1; 9 bases agree with TRBD2. V shed 4 bases and J 8 bases; nucleotides not matched to a gene: 9. Germline V gives CDR1 SGHTA, CDR2 FQGTGA. The CDR3 covers 15 residues. CDR3 sequence: CASSSSGTRAYEQFF. In DNA, the CDR3 is TGTGCCAGCAGCTCTAGCGGGACGCGGGCATATGAGCAGTTCTTC. Full variable domain (missing parts from reference TRBV7-3 and TRBJ2-1): GAGVSQTPSNKVTEKGKYVELRCDPISGHTALYWYRQSLGQGPEFLIYFQGTGAADDSGLPNDRFFAVRPEGSVSTLKIQRTERGDSAVYLCASSSSGTRAYEQFFGPGTRLTVL.

This clonotype appeared many times. The chain uses TRBV20-1 and TRBJ1-1, with D perhaps matching TRBD1 (6 bases). V lost 3 bases to trimming and J lost 5 bases, with 16 bases between them. The CDR3 extends over 14 amino acids. Germline V gene lookup returns CDR1 DFQATT and CDR2 SNEGSKA (reference sequence). The CDR3 reads CSASPPGQRTEAFF. As DNA, the CDR3 is TGCAGTGCTAGTCCTCCCGGACAGAGGACTGAAGCTTTCTTT.

The sample holds a few counts of this clonotype. The V call is TRBV6-1, the J call TRBJ2-7; 8 bases align to TRBD1. Germline CDR1 and CDR2: MNHNS and SASEGT. The CDR3 has 14 residues. The J segment lost 4 bases and the V segment lost 7 bases, leaving 9 bases of the junction unmatched. In DNA, the CDR3 is TGTGCCAGCACTCAGGGGGCTCCCGGGTACGAGCAGTACTTC. It translates to CASTQGAPGYEQYF.

V and J are TRBV9 and TRBJ2-7; the D gene is possibly TRBD2 (8 bases). This CDR3 comprises 13 residues. Germline CDR1 reads SGDLS; CDR2 reads YYNGEE. V was clipped by 3 bases and J by 6 bases, with 13 bases between them. The CDR3 DNA reads as TGTGCCAGCAGCGGTAGCGGGGACAGCGAGCAGTACTTC. Protein product: CASSGSGDSEQYF.

This clonotype was seen at least ten times. V usage is TRBV2 and J usage is TRBJ2-3; tentative D call: TRBD1 (5 bases). Trimming removed 6 bases at V and 1 base at J, with 14 bases between. CDR3 length: 15 amino acids. The V gene's germline CDR1 is SNHLY and CDR2 FYNNEI. DNA for the CDR3: TGTGCCAGCAGGGCAGGGAACGCGGGCACAGATACGCAGTATTTT. Translating it yields CASRAGNAGTDTQYF.

This clonotype came up many times. V usage is TRBV29-1 and J usage is TRBJ1-1, with 7 bases matching TRBD1. The V segment lost 6 bases and the J segment 1 base; nucleotides outside the gene matches: 5. Germline CDR1 and CDR2: SQVTM and ANQGSEA. The CDR3 covers 13 residues. The CDR3 reads CSVLTGQNTEAFF. CDR3 bases: TGCAGCGTCCTGACAGGGCAGAACACTGAAGCTTTCTTT. The entire variable domain, with the rest obtained from reference TRBV29-1 and TRBJ1-1, is as follows: SAVISQKPSRDICQRGTSLTIQCQVDSQVTMMFWYRQQPGQSLTLIATANQGSEATYESGFVIDKFPISRPNLTFSTLTVSNMSPEDSSIYLCSVLTGQNTEAFFGQGTRLTVV.

The rearrangement joins TRBV19 to TRBJ2-7; D is uncertain. The CDR3 contains 11 residues. The germline V and J ends were trimmed by 5 bases and 7 bases, with 9 bases remaining between them. Germline V gene sequence: CDR1 LNHDA, CDR2 SQIVND (reference sequence). CDR3 sequence: CASSAGPEQYF. For the CDR3, the DNA is TGTGCCAGTAGTGCCGGGCCTGAGCAGTACTTC.

In this sample, this clonotype turned up many times. This chain uses TRBV7-9 with TRBJ2-7; no clear D gene. Germline lookup yields CDR1 SEHNR and CDR2 FQNEAQ (reference sequence). Trimming cost V 1 base and J 3 bases, with 7 bases left between them. This CDR3 is built from 13 residues. CDR3 sequence: CASSLGRSYEQYF. Here the CDR3 DNA reads TGTGCCAGCAGCTTAGGGCGGAGCTACGAGCAGTACTTC.

This clonotype came up many times. The chain combines TRBV4-1 with TRBJ2-7; 8 bases are shared with TRBD1. Unmatched junction bases numbered 12, after V lost 5 bases and J lost 6 bases. Germline V gene lookup returns CDR1 MGHRA and CDR2 YSYEKL. The CDR3 has 15 residues. The CDR3 region is CASSSRQGRMIEQYF. CDR3 coding DNA: TGCGCCAGCAGCTCACGACAGGGGCGGATGATCGAGCAGTACTTC.

Many counts were recorded for this clonotype. The CDR3 loop is CASSLGTVNEQFF. In nucleotides, the CDR3 is TGTGCCAGCAGCTTAGGGACTGTAAATGAGCAGTTCTTC. This chain links TRBV11-2 with TRBJ2-1, with a tentative D call TRBD2 (5 bases). Trimming removed 1 base at V and 7 bases at J, with 8 bases between. CDR3 length: 13 amino acids. Germline CDR1 is SGHAT and CDR2 is FQNNGV.

This clonotype was counted at least ten times. The chain recombines TRBV11-3 with TRBJ2-3; 7 bases are shared with TRBD2. J gave up 2 bases and V 5 bases, and 7 bases lay outside the gene matches. Germline V gene lookup returns CDR1 SGHNT and CDR2 YENEEA. The CDR3 spans 15 residues. Written as DNA, the CDR3 is TGTGCCAGCAGCAGCGGGGTCTCTGACACAGATACGCAGTATTTT. Residues: CASSSGVSDTDTQYF.

This clonotype was detected many times. The gene calls are TRBV12-3 or TRBV12-4 and TRBJ2-5; 9 bases are a match to TRBD2. V gave up 4 bases and J gave up 3 bases; unmatched junction bases: 15. There are 18 residues in the CDR3. In nucleotides, the CDR3 is TGTGCCAGCAGTTGGGGGAAAAGAGCGGGAGGCTCCGAAGAGACCCAGTACTTC. Residues: CASSWGKRAGGSEETQYF.

The rearrangement uses TRBV2 and TRBJ2-7; perhaps TRBD1 as D (5 bases). This CDR3 has 12 amino acids. Deletions cut 6 bases from V and 7 bases from J, with 13 bases between. Germline assignment: CDR1 SNHLY and CDR2 FYNNEI. CDR3 nucleotides: TGTGCCAGCAGGCAGGGTTCGCGAGAGCAGTACTTC. Protein product: CASRQGSREQYF. Full variable domain (missing parts from reference TRBV2 and TRBJ2-7): EPEVTQTPSHQVTQMGQEVILRCVPISNHLYFYWYRQILGQKVEFLVSFYNNEISEKSEIFDDQFSVERPDGSNFTLKIRSTKLEDSAMYFCASRQGSREQYFGPGTRLTVT.

Many counts were recorded for this clonotype. The CDR3 loop reads CASREGGWDQPQHF. CDR3 coding DNA: TGTGCCAGCAGAGAGGGGGGCTGGGATCAGCCCCAGCATTTT. This rearrangement joins TRBV2 to TRBJ1-5, with a tentative D call TRBD1 (6 bases). Trimming shortened V by 6 bases and J by 5 bases, and 14 bases separated the two germline ends. CDR3 size: 14 residues. From germline, CDR1 is SNHLY and CDR2 FYNNEI. The variable domain in full, with the rest retrieved from reference TRBV2 and TRBJ1-5, is EPEVTQTPSHQVTQMGQEVILRCVPISNHLYFYWYRQILGQKVEFLVSFYNNEISEKSEIFDDQFSVERPDGSNFTLKIRSTKLEDSAMYFCASREGGWDQPQHFGDGTRLSIL.

Ten or more counts support this clonotype. The chain carries TRBV15 and TRBJ1-1, with D unresolved. Germline V gives CDR1 LNHNV, CDR2 YYDKDF (reference sequence). The CDR3 runs 13 residues. V was shortened by 5 bases and J by 6 bases, with 13 bases between the two germline ends. CDR3 DNA sequence: TGTGCCACCAGCCCCCTGAGGGAGGCTGAAGCTTTCTTT. Its translation: CATSPLREAEAFF.

This clonotype appeared many times. This chain joins TRBV6-4 and TRBJ2-2; no reliable D call. Germline-derived CDR1 and CDR2 are MRHNA and SNTAGT. The CDR3 covers 14 residues. Deletions cut 7 bases from V and 1 base from J, with 10 bases between. CDR3 loop: CASKSSQNTGELFF. The CDR3 nucleotides are TGTGCCAGCAAAAGTAGCCAGAACACCGGGGAGCTGTTTTTT.

This clonotype was counted at least ten times. The V and J genes are TRBV27 and TRBJ1-2, with D unresolved. V was shortened by 7 bases and J by 4 bases, with 10 bases between the two germline ends. This CDR3 is built from 12 residues. Germline V gene data show CDR1 as MNHEY and CDR2 as SMNVEV (reference sequence). CDR3 residues: CASKRAGYGYTF. Written as DNA, the CDR3 is TGTGCCAGCAAGAGGGCGGGCTATGGCTACACCTTC.

This clonotype was detected only a few times. The chain joins TRBV19 to TRBJ1-2; no clear D gene. Trimming cost V 7 bases and J 7 bases, with 22 bases left between them. This CDR3 spans 15 amino acids. CDR1 and CDR2 from the germline V gene are LNHDA and SQIVND (reference sequence). CDR3 sequence reads: CASTTRSGVTIGYTF. The CDR3 DNA is TGTGCCAGTACCACCCGAAGTGGGGTTACTATTGGCTACACCTTC.

This clonotype has ten or more counts. The chain joins TRBV18 to TRBJ2-3; D is uncertain. The V gene's germline CDR1 is KGHSH and CDR2 LQKENI. The V and J ends lost 6 bases and 2 bases respectively, with 9 bases between them. The CDR3 sequence is 13 residues long. The CDR3 coding sequence is TGTGCCAGCTCCAGAGGCGTCACAGATACGCAGTATTTT. It translates to CASSRGVTDTQYF. The full variable domain, with the rest looked up from reference TRBV18 and TRBJ2-3, is NAGVMQNPRHLVRRRGQEARLRCSPMKGHSHVYWYRQLPEEGLKFMVYLQKENIIDESGMPKERFSAEFPKEGPSILRIQQVVRGDSAAYFCASSRGVTDTQYFGPGTRLTVL.

In its sample, this clonotype was seen many times. The chain couples TRBV7-9 to TRBJ2-1; tentative D call: TRBD2 (5 bases). CDR3 length: 16 amino acids. Germline V lookup: CDR1 SEHNR, CDR2 FQNEAQ (reference sequence). V was shortened by 4 bases and J by 1 base, with 14 bases between the two germline ends. The DNA of the CDR3 is TGTGCCAGCAGCTATTCCCGGCCGGGGTCCTACAATGAGCAGTTCTTC. Protein product: CASSYSRPGSYNEQFF.

The chain uses TRBV20-1 and TRBJ1-1; possible D gene TRBD1, 5 bases. The V gene's germline CDR1 is DFQATT and CDR2 SNEGSKA (reference sequence). CDR3 length equals 11 residues. Trimming shortened V by 6 bases and J by 8 bases, and 13 bases separated the two germline ends. The CDR3 DNA sequence: TGCAGTGCGCGGGGGACTGGAGAAGCTTTCTTT. This gives the protein CSARGTGEAFF.

The chain combines TRBV10-1 with TRBJ2-2; D is perhaps TRBD2 (5 bases). Per the germline V gene, CDR1 is WNHNN and CDR2 is SYGVQD (reference sequence). This CDR3 has 14 amino acids. The V and J ends lost 2 bases and 6 bases respectively, with 10 bases between them. The CDR3: CASSERAGAGELFF. Here the CDR3 DNA reads TGCGCCAGCAGTGAGAGGGCCGGGGCCGGGGAGCTGTTTTTT.

The J gene is TRBJ2-5, the V gene TRBV20-1; 9 bases fit TRBD2. Trimming removed 6 bases from V and 5 bases from J; junction bases left unmatched: 16. The CDR3 consists of 16 residues. Per the germline V gene, CDR1 is DFQATT and CDR2 is SNEGSKA (reference sequence). The chain's CDR3 is CSAPRLAGNLGETQYF. CDR3 coding DNA: TGCAGTGCCCCGAGGCTAGCGGGAAATCTTGGGGAGACCCAGTACTTC.

The rearrangement joins TRBV7-6 to TRBJ2-1; 16 nucleotides align to TRBD2. Germline V CDR1 and CDR2: SGHVS, FNYEAQ. This CDR3 comprises 19 residues. V shed 3 bases, J shed 7 bases, and the junction held 12 bases outside the gene matches. CDR3 DNA: TGTGCCAGCAGCTTGCTTGGGACTAGCGGGAGGGCGATTCGAAATGAGCAGTTCTTC. It encodes CASSLLGTSGRAIRNEQFF.

This clonotype showed up just a few times. V and J are TRBV6-4 and TRBJ1-1; D is perhaps TRBD1 (5 bases). From germline, CDR1 is MRHNA and CDR2 SNTAGT. There are 15 residues in the CDR3. Trimming removed 7 bases at V and 3 bases at J, with 18 bases between. The CDR3 DNA reads TGTGCCAGCAAGCGGGGAGTGGGGGGGGACACTGAAGCTTTCTTT. Translation: CASKRGVGGDTEAFF.

In DNA, the CDR3 is TGTGCCAGCAGCCCAGGGCCCCAGGGTGAAAAACTGTTTTTT. Its translation: CASSPGPQGEKLFF. The chain combines TRBV2 with TRBJ1-4, with D perhaps matching TRBD1 (5 bases). The CDR3 covers 14 residues. Germline assignment: CDR1 SNHLY and CDR2 FYNNEI. V lost 6 bases to trimming and J lost 7 bases, with 15 bases between them.

In its sample, this clonotype was seen many times. V and J are TRBV10-3 and TRBJ2-2; 12 bases are a match to TRBD2. CDR1 is ENHRY and CDR2 is SYGVKD in the germline V gene. J gave up 5 bases and V 0 bases, and 7 bases lay outside the gene matches. CDR3 size: 18 residues. DNA for the CDR3: TGTGCCATCAGTGAGTCCGGGACGACTAGCGGGAGAACCGGGGAGCTGTTTTTT. Encoded protein: CAISESGTTSGRTGELFF.

This clonotype was seen repeatedly, ten times or more. The chain recombines TRBV27 with TRBJ2-5; tentative D call: TRBD1 (6 bases). The CDR3 totals 13 residues. CDR1 is MNHEY and CDR2 is SMNVEV in the germline V gene (reference sequence). Trimming cost V 6 bases and J 2 bases, with 10 bases left between them. The CDR3 nucleotides are TGTGCCAGCAGCAAAGGGGGACAAGAGACCCAGTACTTC. Encoded protein: CASSKGGQETQYF.

The table lists this clonotype with a few counts. The chain links TRBV18 to TRBJ2-7; 10 nucleotides line up with TRBD2. With V trimmed by 4 bases and J by 0 bases, 3 bases remained unmatched. From germline, CDR1 is KGHSH and CDR2 LQKENI. The CDR3 totals 15 residues. The chain's CDR3 is CASSRSSGGSYEQYF. CDR3 sequence (DNA): TGTGCCAGCTCACGCTCTAGCGGGGGCTCCTACGAGCAGTACTTC.